These T cell receptor beta chains were read from a single sample in a study of blood T cells in healthy people across ages. TCRdb processed the 5' RACE reads anew with MiXCR; each CDR3 protein has one entry. The table has roughly 1,500,000 distinct CDR3 sequences, 42% seen once. Specimen: blood. Source of these receptors: a woman under 30 in good health. CDR3s include the opening cysteine and the closing phenylalanine or tryptophan. A D gene is named only where the DNA matches it firmly. A row's size may be missing; if present it is once, few, many or a size class.

.	.	TRBV28	13	TRBJ2-5	CASSWVASETQYF	TGTGCCAGCAGTTGGGTTGCATCAGAGACCCAGTACTTC
TRBD2	.	TRBV5-1	15	TRBJ2-3	CASGEAGGPTDTQYF	TGCGCCAGCGGAGAAGCGGGGGGCCCCACAGATACGCAGTATTTT
.	.	TRBV5-1	15	TRBJ2-5	CASSQNPGVQETQYF	TGCGCCAGCAGTCAAAATCCGGGGGTCCAAGAGACCCAGTACTTC
.	.	TRBV7-9	14	TRBJ1-2	CASSLVASHYGYTF	TGTGCCAGCAGCTTAGTAGCGAGCCACTATGGCTACACCTTC
.	few	TRBV20-1	11	TRBJ2-7	CSARDYELQYF	TGCAGTGCTAGAGATTATGAGTTGCAGTACTTC
.	few	TRBV20-1	12	TRBJ2-7	CSAEGVAYEQYF	TGCAGTGCCGAGGGGGTGGCCTACGAGCAGTACTTC
.	.	TRBV3-1	11	TRBJ1-4	CASSQSWNLFF	TGTGCCAGCAGCCAGTCATGGAATCTGTTTTTT
.	.	TRBV7-2	18	TRBJ2-7	CASSFRLKQGPSSYEQYF	TGTGCCAGCAGCTTCCGTCTAAAACAGGGTCCTAGCTCCTACGAGCAGTACTTC
.	.	TRBV6-6	14	TRBJ1-1	CASSYNREYTEAFF	TGTGCCAGCAGTTACAACAGGGAGTACACTGAAGCTTTCTTT
.	.	TRBV3-1	13	TRBJ2-5	CASSRNGQETQYF	TGTGCCAGCAGCCGGAACGGCCAAGAGACCCAGTACTTC
.	.	TRBV10-3	15	TRBJ2-7	CAIRGGTESSYEQYF	TGTGCCATCAGGGGGGGGACAGAGAGCTCCTACGAGCAGTACTTC
.	few	TRBV10-3	15	TRBJ2-5	CAISESGGARETQYF	TGTGCCATCAGTGAGTCGGGCGGGGCCAGGGAGACCCAGTACTTC
.	.	TRBV4-1	16	TRBJ1-1	CASSQGYTYRRTEAFF	TGCGCCAGCAGCCAAGGTTATACCTACAGGCGCACTGAAGCTTTCTTT
.	.	TRBV6-2/TRBV6-3	15	TRBJ2-3	CASSLLDSRQDTQYF	TGTGCCAGCTCCCTCCTTGATAGCCGTCAAGATACGCAGTATTTT
TRBD1	.	TRBV29-1	13	TRBJ1-2	CSVGRTGAEGYTF	TGCAGCGTTGGGCGGACAGGGGCGGAGGGCTACACCTTC
.	.	TRBV19	15	TRBJ2-6	CASRSRVTEANVLTF	TGTGCCAGTAGGAGTAGGGTAACTGAGGCCAACGTCCTGACTTTC
TRBD2	.	TRBV28	15	TRBJ2-3	CASSFLAGGGDTQYF	TGTGCCAGCAGTTTCCTAGCGGGGGGGGGAGATACGCAGTATTTT
.	.	TRBV20-1	17	TRBJ1-5	CSAKGLERGEGNQPQHF	TGCAGTGCTAAGGGCTTGGAGCGAGGGGAAGGCAATCAGCCCCAGCATTTT
TRBD1	few	TRBV12-3/TRBV12-4	16	TRBJ1-4	CASSSTGGLGSEKLFF	TGTGCCAGCAGTTCGACAGGGGGCCTTGGGAGTGAAAAACTGTTTTTT
TRBD2	.	TRBV9	16	TRBJ2-7	CASSVSGTSDYYEQYF	TGTGCCAGCAGCGTAAGCGGGACTAGCGACTATTACGAGCAGTACTTC
.	.	TRBV6-5	13	TRBJ2-3	CASSPGRGDTQYF	TGTGCCAGCAGCCCGGGACGCGGAGATACGCAGTATTTT
TRBD2	few	TRBV9	17	TRBJ2-1	CASSPRLAGDSYNEQFF	TGTGCCAGCAGCCCACGACTAGCGGGGGACTCCTACAATGAGCAGTTCTTC
TRBD1	.	TRBV2	14	TRBJ1-2	CASSEGTDFYGYTF	TGTGCCAGCAGTGAGGGGACAGACTTCTATGGCTACACCTTC
.	.	TRBV11-2	16	TRBJ2-5	CASSLFGTPRSGTQYF	TGTGCCAGCAGCTTATTTGGGACCCCCAGGAGTGGGACCCAGTACTTC
.	.	TRBV16	15	TRBJ1-1	CASSQSTSLNTEAFF	TGTGCCAGCAGCCAATCTACCAGCTTGAACACTGAAGCTTTCTTT
TRBD1	few	TRBV7-9	15	TRBJ1-1	CASSFSGGRNTEAFF	TGTGCCAGCAGCTTTTCAGGGGGCCGAAACACTGAAGCTTTCTTT
.	.	TRBV11-2	17	TRBJ2-7	CASSANQERAGYYEQYF	TGTGCCAGCAGCGCGAACCAAGAAAGAGCTGGTTACTACGAGCAGTACTTC
.	.	TRBV7-2	14	TRBJ1-2	CASSPYPAIYGYTF	TGTGCCAGCAGCCCCTATCCCGCCATCTATGGCTACACCTTC
TRBD2	.	TRBV10-3	13	TRBJ2-7	CASTGGLSDEQYF	TGTGCCAGCACGGGGGGGCTCTCTGACGAGCAGTACTTC
.	few	TRBV7-2	13	TRBJ2-2	CASSVVSTGELFF	TGTGCCAGCAGCGTAGTTTCCACCGGGGAGCTGTTTTTT
TRBD2	few	TRBV20-1	13	TRBJ2-7	CSAPASGSHEQYF	TGCAGTGCCCCGGCTAGCGGGAGCCACGAGCAGTACTTC
.	.	TRBV27	14	TRBJ2-7	CASSLTGLFAEQYF	TGTGCCAGCAGTTTAACCGGCCTTTTTGCCGAGCAGTACTTC
.	few	TRBV10-3	14	TRBJ2-2	CAIMAPGTTGELFF	TGTGCCATCATGGCCCCGGGAACAACCGGGGAGCTGTTTTTT
.	.	TRBV16	14	TRBJ2-3	CASSQSDTGSTQYF	TGTGCCAGCAGCCAATCGGACACGGGGTCTACGCAGTATTTT
.	once	TRBV12-3/TRBV12-4	14	TRBJ2-2	CASSVGTPRRELFF	TGTGCCAGCAGTGTCGGGACTCCGAGACGGGAGCTGTTTTTT
.	once	TRBV20-1	12	TRBJ1-6	CSQARGDSPLHF	TGCAGCCAAGCTAGGGGTGATTCACCCCTCCACTTT
.	.	TRBV3-1	12	TRBJ1-1	CASSQDGSEAFF	TGTGCCAGCAGCCAAGATGGGAGTGAAGCTTTCTTT
.	few	TRBV20-1	12	TRBJ2-1	CSAKLAGGEQFF	TGCAGTGCGAAACTAGCAGGGGGTGAGCAGTTCTTC
.	.	TRBV3-1	14	TRBJ2-2	CASSQSDGTGELFF	TGTGCCAGCAGCCAATCGGACGGCACCGGGGAGCTGTTTTTT
.	.	TRBV7-8	15	TRBJ2-1	CASSLMNEPGNEQFF	TGTGCCAGCAGCTTAATGAACGAACCAGGGAATGAGCAGTTCTTC
TRBD2	.	TRBV13	16	TRBJ2-3	CASSYSGGASTDTQYF	TGTGCCAGCAGCTATAGCGGGGGGGCAAGCACAGATACGCAGTATTTT
.	.	TRBV11-3	16	TRBJ2-7	CASSLDRLGISYVQYF	TGTGCCAGCAGCTTAGATCGCTTGGGCATATCCTACGTGCAGTACTTC
TRBD2	.	TRBV9	15	TRBJ2-3	CASSISSGPTDTQYF	TGTGCCAGCAGCATCTCTAGCGGGCCGACAGATACGCAGTATTTT
.	.	TRBV20-1	12	TRBJ2-5	CSASNLQETQYF	TGCAGTGCATCTAACCTCCAAGAGACCCAGTACTTC
.	many	TRBV28	24	TRBJ2-3	CASSQFAFPRYGKSTPNFGDTQYF	TGTGCCAGCAGCCAATTCGCTTTCCCCCGTTACGGAAAAAGTACCCCAAACTTTGGGGATACGCAGTATTTT
.	.	TRBV7-9	10	TRBJ2-7	CASVGSEQYF	TGTGCCAGTGTAGGATCCGAGCAGTACTTC
.	.	TRBV10-1	14	TRBJ2-1	CASSEGFTYNEQFF	TGCGCCAGCAGTGAGGGGTTTACCTACAATGAGCAGTTCTTC
.	.	TRBV3-1	13	TRBJ1-2	CASGGQPWPGYTF	TGTGCCAGCGGAGGACAACCTTGGCCGGGCTACACCTTC
TRBD2	.	TRBV27	15	TRBJ2-3	CASSFLSGGTDTQYF	TGTGCCAGCAGTTTTCTAAGCGGGGGCACAGATACGCAGTATTTT
.	.	TRBV12-3/TRBV12-4	13	TRBJ1-1	CASTSMGSTEAFF	TGTGCCAGCACCTCAATGGGGAGCACTGAAGCTTTCTTT